This is a list of T cell receptor beta chains from one sample in a study of blood T cell repertoires in COVID-19. Profiled with immunoSEQ multiplex PCR; TCRdb holds only in-frame clones, not every one. The sample lists some 27,000 clones; 87% were seen once. Sequenced sample: peripheral blood. These receptor sequences come from a man aged 45 to 65 with active COVID-19. The CDR3 runs from the conserved cysteine through the conserved F or W. Fields, in order: V gene, clone size, J gene, D gene, CDR3 protein, CDR3 DNA. D genes are given only for firm matches. Only part of the rows carry a size: once, few, many, or a class if the clone is expanded.

>TRBV11-3|NA|TRBJ2-6|NA
CASSLGRGGRSGANVLTF
TGTGCCAGCAGCTTAGGGCGGGGCGGCCGCTCTGGGGCCAACGTCCTGACTTTC
>TRBV14|NA|TRBJ1-4|NA
CASSQRTGQSNEKLFF
TGTGCCAGCAGCCAACGCACCGGACAGTCTAATGAAAAACTGTTTTTT
>TRBV24-1|NA|TRBJ2-3|NA
CATSDLHEGGDTQYF
TGTGCCACCAGTGATTTGCACGAAGGGGGAGATACGCAGTATTTT
>TRBV5-4|NA|TRBJ2-2|NA
CASSFRRGRSGELFF
TGTGCCAGCAGCTTTCGGAGGGGGCGATCCGGGGAGCTGTTTTTT
>TRBV28|NA|TRBJ2-5|TRBD1
CATLGRGLAVGKTQYF
TGTGCCACCCTGGGAAGGGGGCTAGCCGTAGGGAAGACCCAGTACTTC
>TRBV9|NA|TRBJ2-2|TRBD2
CASSPRGGGTGELFF
TGTGCCAGCAGCCCCCGTGGGGGGGGGACCGGGGAGCTGTTTTTT
>TRBV24-1|NA|TRBJ2-3|TRBD2
CATSDLPGGVEGDTQYF
TGTGCCACCAGTGATTTGCCGGGAGGTGTTGAGGGAGATACGCAGTATTTT
>TRBV11-2|NA|TRBJ2-5|TRBD2
CASSLGAGGSGRRETQYF
TGTGCCAGCAGCTTAGGGGCCGGGGGTAGCGGGAGAAGAGAGACCCAGTACTTC
>TRBV28|NA|TRBJ2-7|NA
CASSLYGAAVEQYF
TGTGCCAGCAGTTTATACGGAGCGGCGGTCGAGCAGTACTTC
>TRBV6-2/TRBV6-3|NA|TRBJ2-3|NA
CASSSSDTQYF
TGTGCCAGCAGTTCCTCAGATACGCAGTATTTT
>TRBV7-9|medium-sized|TRBJ2-5|TRBD2
CASRTGLAQETQYF
TGTGCCAGCAGAACGGGACTAGCACAAGAGACCCAGTACTTC
>TRBV28|NA|TRBJ2-1|NA
CASSSELSNEQFF
TGTGCCAGCAGTTCCGAGCTTTCCAATGAGCAGTTCTTC
>TRBV7-2|NA|TRBJ1-4|TRBD1
CASSLAGQANEKLFF
TGTGCCAGCAGCTTAGCGGGACAGGCTAATGAAAAACTGTTTTTT
>TRBV19|NA|TRBJ2-4|NA
CASSPSDTAKNIQYF
TGTGCCAGTAGTCCTTCGGACACAGCCAAAAACATTCAGTACTTC
>TRBV7-9|NA|TRBJ2-5|TRBD2
CASSLRGVAGSYAETQYF
TGTGCCAGCAGCCTAAGGGGAGTAGCGGGGTCCTATGCGGAGACCCAGTACTTC
>TRBV10-3|NA|TRBJ2-5|TRBD1
CAIMDRGLETQYF
TGTGCCATCATGGACAGGGGGCTGGAGACCCAGTACTTC
>TRBV18|NA|TRBJ1-2|TRBD1
CASSPNGQGLYGYTF
TGTGCCAGCTCACCAAATGGACAGGGCTTATATGGCTACACCTTC
>TRBV2|NA|TRBJ1-4|NA
CASSEADGWADEKLFF
TGTGCCAGCAGTGAAGCTGACGGCTGGGCTGATGAAAAACTGTTTTTT
>TRBV4-1|few|TRBJ1-5|NA
CASDTTSMGGAGRPQHF
TGCGCCAGCGATACTACCTCCATGGGGGGGGCCGGTCGGCCCCAGCATTTT
>TRBV2|NA|TRBJ1-4|NA
CASSEAGGYASEKLFF
TGTGCCAGCAGTGAAGCGGGGGGGTACGCGTCTGAAAAACTGTTTTTT
>TRBV27|NA|TRBJ1-1|NA
CASRGRVRNTEAFF
TGTGCCAGCCGGGGGAGGGTCCGGAACACTGAAGCTTTCTTT
>TRBV20-1|once|TRBJ2-4|NA
CSASLGGYIQYF
TGCAGTGCTAGTTTAGGCGGGTACATTCAGTACTTC
>TRBV19|NA|TRBJ1-5|NA
CASSIFLGGVQPQHF
TGTGCCAGTAGTATATTCCTGGGGGGGGTTCAGCCCCAGCATTTT
>TRBV2|NA|TRBJ2-3|TRBD1
CASSRIGDRGQGGQYF
TGTGCCAGCAGTCGCATCGGGGACAGGGGCCAGGGGGGGCAGTATTTT
>TRBV27|NA|TRBJ2-2|NA
CASSSGIWGTGELFF
TGTGCCAGCAGTTCAGGGATTTGGGGCACCGGGGAGCTGTTTTTT
>TRBV5-1|NA|TRBJ2-1|TRBD2
CASSLGLLAAYNEQFF
TGCGCCAGCAGCTTGGGCTTACTAGCGGCGTACAATGAGCAGTTCTTC
>TRBV2|NA|TRBJ2-3|TRBD2
CASSPSGGATDTQYF
TGTGCCAGCAGTCCGAGCGGGGGGGCAACAGATACGCAGTATTTT
>TRBV19|NA|TRBJ1-2|NA
CASSIIGRIGDYGYTF
TGTGCCAGTAGTATTATCGGGAGAATTGGGGACTATGGCTACACCTTC
>TRBV7-6|NA|TRBJ2-1|TRBD1
CASSKRGDSFRNEQFF
TGTGCCAGCAGCAAGCGTGGGGACAGCTTTAGGAATGAGCAGTTCTTC
>TRBV11-2|NA|TRBJ1-1|TRBD1
CASSLARTGRNTEAFF
TGTGCCAGCAGCTTAGCCAGGACAGGGCGAAACACTGAAGCTTTCTTT
>TRBV18|NA|TRBJ2-1|NA
CASSPWQLDNEQFF
TGTGCCAGCTCACCTTGGCAATTGGACAATGAGCAGTTCTTC
>TRBV28|medium-sized|TRBJ1-5|TRBD1
CASSPRTGGLGSNQPQHF
TGTGCCAGCAGTCCACGGACAGGGGGATTGGGTAGCAATCAGCCCCAGCATTTT
>TRBV7-8|NA|TRBJ1-4|NA
CASSLGRGVQEKLFF
TGTGCCAGCAGCTTAGGCAGGGGCGTTCAGGAAAAACTGTTTTTT
>TRBV4-3|once|TRBJ1-5|TRBD1
CASSPGQGAIYSNQPQHF
TGCGCCAGCAGCCCAGGACAGGGGGCGATTTATAGCAATCAGCCCCAGCATTTT
>TRBV5-1|NA|TRBJ1-6|TRBD1
CASNGRQGVSPLHF
TGCGCCAGCAATGGGAGACAGGGTGTGTCACCCCTCCACTTT
>TRBV7-2|NA|TRBJ2-1|NA
CASSSNRGEQFF
TGTGCCAGCAGCTCAAATAGAGGTGAGCAGTTCTTC
>TRBV14|NA|TRBJ1-3|NA
CASSPGGFSGSTIYF
TGTGCCAGCAGCCCGGGGGGCTTCTCTGGAAGCACCATATATTTT
>TRBV27|once|TRBJ2-2|NA
CASSFASTGELFF
TGTGCCAGCAGTTTCGCCAGCACCGGGGAGCTGTTTTTT